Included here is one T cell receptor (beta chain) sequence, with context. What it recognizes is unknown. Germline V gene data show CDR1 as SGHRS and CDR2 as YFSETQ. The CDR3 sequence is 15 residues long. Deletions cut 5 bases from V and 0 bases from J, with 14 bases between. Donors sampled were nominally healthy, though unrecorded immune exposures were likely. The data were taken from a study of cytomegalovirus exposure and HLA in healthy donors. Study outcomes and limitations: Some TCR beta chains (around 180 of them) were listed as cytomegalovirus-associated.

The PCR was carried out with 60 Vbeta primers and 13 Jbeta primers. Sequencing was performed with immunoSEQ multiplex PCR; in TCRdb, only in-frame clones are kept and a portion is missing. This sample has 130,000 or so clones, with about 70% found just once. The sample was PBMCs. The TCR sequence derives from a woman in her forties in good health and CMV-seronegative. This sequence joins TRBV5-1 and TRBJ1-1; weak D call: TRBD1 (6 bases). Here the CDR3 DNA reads TGCGCCAGCAGAATTTCCGGACAGTTGAACACTGAAGCTTTCTTT. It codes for CASRISGQLNTEAFF.